The T cell receptor beta chain described here comes from a study of blood T cell repertoires in COVID-19. Whole-study context: Samples representing acute and convalescent COVID-19 were sourced from the United States, Italy and Spain. T cells, B-cell-depleted T cells, or PBMCs provided the cDNA or gDNA that served as material.

Original processing methods: Estimates of nucleated cell counts were drawn from the amplification of reference gene primers. Using immunoSEQ multiplex PCR, the repertoire was profiled, and TCRdb retains in-frame clones only, with some absent. V, J and clone size were drawn from that table, and D and trimming were deduced from the DNA. The table lists some 320,000 clones, 90% to 95% of them singletons, with around 4.2% in the top ten. A case of COVID-19 had been met by exposed participants within 2 weeks before study entry. The receptor's source is a young woman who had been exposed to COVID-19. The sample comprised PBMCs or T cells enriched from blood (not recorded which).

CDR3 in DNA: TGTGCCTCTTCCGAGACAGGCTTCGCAGATACGCAGTATTTT. The encoded protein is CASSETGFADTQYF. The rearrangement uses TRBV30 and TRBJ2-3, with a possible D match to TRBD1 (6 bases). V was trimmed by 7 bases and J by 4 bases, leaving 18 bases between them. Looked up from germline, CDR1 is GTSNPN and CDR2 is SVGIG (reference sequence). The CDR3 has 14 amino acids.